This TCR beta chain was observed in a study of regulatory T cells in long-lasting Graves disease. Whole-study results and caveats: When disease was persistent, TRBV28, TRBJ1-2 and TRBJ2-5 were the favored segments.

Regarding this clonotype: Its target is unknown.

According to the study, TCR beta libraries were built with iRepertoire HTBI primers and CDR3-region Arm-PCR. A single record per CDR3 protein comes from TCRdb applying MiXCR to the multiplex PCR reads. The repertoire holds over 450,000 distinct CDR3 sequences, with approximately 12% as singletons. Time point defined: newly diagnosed GD, antithyroid drugs for less than 3 months. Extracted PBMC RNA gave rise to the TCR library. V trimming: 4 bases; J trimming: 6 bases; junction bases outside the gene matches: 4. Germline V CDR1 and CDR2: GTSNPN, SVGIG (reference sequence). CDR3 size: 13 residues. These data also featured in a second study, about T cells in Graves' hyperthyroidism and ophthalmopathy. This second study notes: First-round RT-PCR targeting the TCR CDR3 was performed with the HTBI primer set. Stable hyperthyroidism was separated from ophthalmopathy by a model based on 13 V-J features.

The receptor comes from a woman in her 30s with Graves disease. The specimen comprised peripheral blood mononuclear cells (PBMCs), sampled at new diagnosis, from a patient treated with antithyroid drugs. This chain links TRBV30 with TRBJ2-2; 8 bases agree with TRBD2. In DNA form, the CDR3 reads TGTGCCTGGAACGGGGGGGGTGCCGGGGAGCTGTTTTTT. This sequence encodes CAWNGGGAGELFF.